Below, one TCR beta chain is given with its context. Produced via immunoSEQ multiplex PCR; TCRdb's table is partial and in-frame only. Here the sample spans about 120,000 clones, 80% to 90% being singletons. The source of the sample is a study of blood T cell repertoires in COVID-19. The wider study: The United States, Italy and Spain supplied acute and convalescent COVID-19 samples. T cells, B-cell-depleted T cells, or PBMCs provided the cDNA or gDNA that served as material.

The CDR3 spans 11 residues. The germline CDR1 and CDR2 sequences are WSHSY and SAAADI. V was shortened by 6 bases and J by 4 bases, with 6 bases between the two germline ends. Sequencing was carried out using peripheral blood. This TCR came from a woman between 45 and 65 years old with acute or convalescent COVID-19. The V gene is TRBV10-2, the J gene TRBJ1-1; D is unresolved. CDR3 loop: CASRFGTEAFF. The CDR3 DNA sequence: TGCGCCAGCAGATTCGGCACTGAAGCTTTCTTT.